This TCR beta chain originates from a study of cytomegalovirus exposure and HLA in healthy donors. Study results and caveats: Within the data, a cluster of highly shared sequence variants was likely a sequencing artifact. Researchers reported from a later analysis that most CMV-associated TCR beta chains appeared HLA-restricted. Earlier findings revealed that most TCR beta V segments proved productive either about 87% or about 30% of the time. The dataset shows that most TCR sequences were rare, while some public TCRs occurred in many donors.

As for this clone: Antigen specificity is unknown.

13 Jbeta primers and 60 Vbeta primers were used for the PCR. Clones were sequenced by immunoSEQ multiplex PCR, and TCRdb holds only the in-frame ones, with some missing. This table holds around 100,000 clones, 70% to 85% found once. The receptor comes from a woman aged 18-29 years in good health and CMV-seronegative. The source material was PBMCs.

This CDR3 is CASSLVAGDYEQYF. DNA of the CDR3: TGCGCCAGCAGCTTGGTGGCAGGGGACTACGAGCAGTACTTC. The V call is TRBV5-1, the J call TRBJ2-7, with a tentative D call TRBD1 (6 bases). This CDR3 is built from 14 residues. V lost 0 bases, J lost 3 bases, and 10 bases lay in between. The V gene's germline CDR1 is SGHRS and CDR2 YFSETQ.